The 17 T cell receptor beta chains listed next were all sequenced from one sample in a study of T-cell memory formation after mild COVID-19 (dated by TCRdb to the early 2020s). The library relied on 5' RACE. The instrument was an Illumina NovaSeq 6000. The public reads were reprocessed in TCRdb via fastp at Q25 and MiXCR, keeping in-frame beta chains. Each entry merges the rows of one CDR3 protein and shows their most common DNA and genes. The sample includes about 420,000 distinct CDR3 sequences, with around a quarter observed a single time. The ten biggest clones cover less than 15% of the sample. The sample comprised PBMCs or a T cell subset sorted from them (not recorded which). The receptors shown here come from an adult woman who had mild COVID-19 (a few samples of this study predate the infection). The sample titles of this study are shuffled in the database, so cell type and time point are left out; the donor was told from shared clones.

This sequence joins TRBV20-1 and TRBJ1-5; 7 bases match TRBD1. Germline V gene data show CDR1 as DFQATT and CDR2 as SNEGSKA (reference sequence). There are 15 residues in the CDR3. The ends lost 5 bases at V and 7 bases at J; junction bases unmatched: 14. CDR3 sequence reads: CSAPRDSGRRQPQHF. The CDR3, as DNA: TGCAGTGCTCCCCGGGACAGCGGGAGAAGGCAGCCCCAGCATTTT.

This clonotype was counted a few times. The chain uses TRBV12-3 or TRBV12-4 and TRBJ1-1; perhaps TRBD1 as D (5 bases). Trimming removed 5 bases from V and 7 bases from J, with 11 bases in between. CDR3 length equals 12 residues. The CDR3 nucleotides read TGTGCCAGCAGTCCCGGGGGGGGTGAAGCTTTCTTT. Its translation is CASSPGGGEAFF.

The sample holds a few counts of this clonotype. J is TRBJ2-7 and V is TRBV12-3 or TRBV12-4; 10 bases line up with TRBD2. V lost 5 bases, J lost 2 bases, and 15 bases stayed unmatched. The CDR3 totals 18 residues. The DNA for the CDR3 is TGTGCCAGCAGTCCTCCGGGGGGGCTAGCGGGGGCAACCTACGAGCAGTACTTC. Translating it yields CASSPPGGLAGATYEQYF.

The chain recombines TRBV18 with TRBJ2-5; D is unclear. Germline loops: CDR1 KGHSH, CDR2 LQKENI. With 0 bases removed from V and 2 bases from J, the gap between germline ends came to 7 bases. The CDR3 spans 14 residues. Here the CDR3 DNA reads TGTGCCAGCTCACCACCGCTCGGGCAAGAGACCCAGTACTTC. Its translation is CASSPPLGQETQYF.

This clonotype was counted between two and nine times. This chain uses TRBV18 with TRBJ1-2, with D possibly TRBD1 on 5 matching bases. The V gene lost 6 bases and the J gene lost 3 bases, with 20 bases spanning the gap. This CDR3 comprises 16 residues. The germline CDR1 and CDR2 sequences are KGHSH and LQKENI. This CDR3 is CASSKRAQGRYYGYTF. CDR3 DNA: TGTGCCAGCTCGAAGAGGGCCCAGGGACGTTACTATGGCTACACCTTC.

This chain connects TRBV9 to TRBJ2-3, with 7 bases matching TRBD1. After removal of 2 bases from V and 0 bases from J, the junction contained 3 bases not matched to a gene. The CDR3 totals 15 residues. Germline loops: CDR1 SGDLS, CDR2 YYNGEE. CDR3 sequence reads: CASSVGQVSTDTQYF. DNA of the CDR3: TGTGCCAGCAGCGTCGGACAGGTCAGCACAGATACGCAGTATTTT.

V usage is TRBV25-1 and J usage is TRBJ1-1, with 8 positions matching TRBD1. Trimming removed 6 bases from V and 4 bases from J; junction bases left unmatched: 7. The length of the CDR3 is 14 residues. The germline gives CDR1 MGHDK, CDR2 SYGVNS. Here the CDR3 reads CASRDRVMSTEAFF. The CDR3 DNA is TGTGCCAGCAGGGACAGGGTTATGAGCACTGAAGCTTTCTTT.

There are a few counts of this clonotype. The chain uses TRBV7-9 and TRBJ2-7, with D possibly being TRBD1 or TRBD2 (5 bases each). CDR1 and CDR2 from the germline V gene are SEHNR and FQNEAQ (reference sequence). CDR3 length equals 15 residues. The V and J ends lost 4 bases and 7 bases respectively, with 20 bases between them. The CDR3 DNA is TGTGCCAGCAGCTCTCCCAGGGCTAGCTTTGGGGAGCAGTACTTC. Protein product: CASSSPRASFGEQYF.

CDR3 sequence reads: CASSPSRLAGANTGELFF. The CDR3 nucleotides are TGTGCCAGCAGCCCCTCGAGACTAGCGGGCGCGAACACCGGGGAGCTGTTTTTT. The rearrangement links TRBV7-2 to TRBJ2-2; TRBD2 aligns across 10 bases. The germline V gene has CDR1 SGHTA and CDR2 FQGNSA. Germline trimming cut 5 bases from V and 0 bases from J; bases unmatched to any gene: 9. The CDR3 is 18 amino acids.

J is TRBJ2-7 and V is TRBV13; 9 bases are shared with TRBD1. The CDR3 is made up of 14 amino acids. The V and J ends lost 4 bases and 3 bases, in that order; junction bases with no gene match: 4. Germline V lookup: CDR1 PRHDT, CDR2 FYEKMQ (reference sequence). CDR3 sequence (DNA): TGTGCCAGCAGCTCTACAGGGGGCATCTACGAGCAGTACTTC. It translates to CASSSTGGIYEQYF.

The rearrangement links TRBV11-1 to TRBJ2-7; D might be TRBD1 (5 bases). Trimming removed 3 bases from V and 0 bases from J, with 15 bases in between. This CDR3 is built from 16 residues. Germline V lookup: CDR1 SGHAT, CDR2 FQDESV (reference sequence). In nucleotides, the CDR3 is TGTGCCAGCAGCTTCAAGGGTGGGGCCAGCTCCTACGAGCAGTACTTC. It codes for CASSFKGGASSYEQYF.

There are many counts of this clonotype. V and J are TRBV7-9 and TRBJ2-3, with TRBD2 as a possible D gene (6 bases). The CDR3 is 14 residues long. V lost 5 bases and J 1 base, leaving 10 bases between the germline ends. Germline V gives CDR1 SEHNR, CDR2 FQNEAQ (reference sequence). The CDR3 DNA reads TGTGCCAGCAGCGCCGTAGCGGGCACAGATACGCAGTATTTT. Translated: CASSAVAGTDTQYF.

The chain combines TRBV7-2 with TRBJ2-5, with D possibly being TRBD2 (5 bases). Germline values: CDR1 SGHTA, CDR2 FQGNSA. The CDR3 has 14 residues. Trimming stripped 5 bases from V and 5 bases from J, with 15 bases between. The DNA for the CDR3 is TGTGCCAGCAGCAGAGAGCAGGCGGGCGAGACCCAGTACTTC. This codes for CASSREQAGETQYF.

V is TRBV7-9 and J is TRBJ2-7; 7 bases map to TRBD2. Germline values: CDR1 SEHNR, CDR2 FQNEAQ (reference sequence). CDR3 length: 13 amino acids. V gave up 5 bases and J gave up 4 bases; unmatched junction bases: 5. This CDR3 reads CASSRLAPYEQYF. The CDR3 nucleotides read TGTGCCAGCAGCCGACTAGCCCCGTACGAGCAGTACTTC.

This clonotype has only a few counts. The chain carries TRBV7-2 and TRBJ2-3; no reliable D call. The CDR3 has 10 amino acids. Germline lookup yields CDR1 SGHTA and CDR2 FQGNSA. Trimming removed 1 base from V and 8 bases from J, with 1 base in between. Here the CDR3 reads CASSLVTQYF. The CDR3 coding sequence is TGTGCCAGCAGCTTAGTTACGCAGTATTTT.

The chain recombines TRBV30 with TRBJ2-2; 10 bases agree with TRBD2. Trimming removed 0 bases from V and 8 bases from J; junction bases left unmatched: 15. Germline CDR1 reads GTSNPN; CDR2 reads SVGIG (reference sequence). This CDR3 is 18 amino acids long. Here the CDR3 reads CAWSVLRASGRLAGELFF. The CDR3 region has the DNA TGTGCCTGGAGTGTACTTCGGGCTAGCGGGAGATTGGCTGGGGAGCTGTTTTTT. Complete variable domain (other parts from reference TRBV30 and TRBJ2-2): SQTIHQWPATLVQPVGSPLSLECTVEGTSNPNLYWYRQAAGRGLQLLFYSVGIGQISSEVPQNLSASRPQDRQFILSSKKLLLSDSGFYLCAWSVLRASGRLAGELFFGEGSRLTVL.

This clonotype was observed a few times. This rearrangement joins TRBV12-3 or TRBV12-4 to TRBJ2-3, with 8 nucleotides matching TRBD2. Trimming at V came to 3 bases and at J to 5 bases, leaving 7 bases not matched to a gene. The CDR3 length is 15 residues. The CDR3 sequence: CASSFRTAGGDTQYF. The CDR3, as DNA: TGTGCCAGCAGTTTTCGTACGGCGGGAGGAGATACGCAGTATTTT.